The 30 T cell receptor beta chains reported below all come from one sample, sequenced in a study of T cell responses to AZD1222 COVID-19 vaccine. This table comes from immunoSEQ multiplex PCR, and its TCRdb copy is limited to in-frame clones, with some not included. The table shows more than 110,000 clones, with approximately 85% occurring only once. The specimen comprised peripheral blood, sampled on day 0 of AZD1222 vaccination. The source is an adult in good health.

This clone occurred once. The chain couples TRBV21-1 to TRBJ2-7. TRBV21-1 is shown as a pseudogene. The CDR3 contains 17 residues. The CDR3 protein is CASSPRDPGGSSYEQYF. CDR3 bases: TGTGCCAGCAGCCCTCGGGACCCAGGAGGAAGCTCCTACGAGCAGTACTTC.

V is TRBV27 and J is TRBJ1-6; D may be TRBD1 (5 bases). V lost 3 bases to trimming and J lost 11 bases, with 20 bases between them. The CDR3 sequence is 16 residues long. CDR1 MNHEY and CDR2 SMNVEV come from the germline V gene (reference sequence). CDR3 loop: CASSFSGTSDGTPLHF. CDR3 coding DNA: TGTGCCAGCAGTTTCTCGGGGACCTCAGACGGAACACCCCTCCACTTT.

This clone has a handful of counts. The chain joins TRBV4-2 to TRBJ2-7, with unresolved D. Germline V CDR1 and CDR2: LGHNA, YNFKEQ. Trimming cost V 1 base and J 4 bases, with 8 bases left between them. The CDR3 has 13 residues. CDR3 coding DNA: TGTGCCAGCAGCCAAGGACACCGATACGAGCAGTACTTC. Encoded protein: CASSQGHRYEQYF.

This sequence joins TRBV7-9 and TRBJ1-2, with D hard to call. Trimming took 1 base from V and 2 from J, leaving 8 bases between them. This CDR3 spans 14 amino acids. Per the germline V gene, CDR1 is SEHNR and CDR2 is FQNEAQ (reference sequence). Here the CDR3 reads CASSLGTGNYGYTF. CDR3 coding DNA: TGTGCCAGCAGCTTAGGGACGGGAAACTATGGCTACACCTTC.

This chain joins TRBV9 and TRBJ2-1; the match to TRBD2 covers 7 bases. CDR1 and CDR2 (germline): SGDLS, YYNGEE. V lost 2 bases to trimming and J lost 0 bases; unmatched junction nucleotides: 5. The CDR3 runs 16 residues. CDR3 protein: CASSVSAGVSYNEQFF. The CDR3 bases are TGTGCCAGCAGCGTTTCTGCGGGAGTCTCCTACAATGAGCAGTTCTTC.

The rearrangement links TRBV5-4 to TRBJ1-4, with D possibly matching TRBD1 (5 bases). This CDR3 is built from 15 residues. Per germline, CDR1 SGHNT and CDR2 YYREEE (reference sequence). V gave up 3 bases and J gave up 5 bases, with 14 bases separating them. The CDR3 loop reads CASSSPGLGNEKLFF. In DNA form, the CDR3 reads TGTGCCAGCAGCTCTCCGGGGCTCGGGAATGAAAAACTGTTTTTT.

This clone was picked up one time. J is TRBJ2-7 and V is TRBV6-5; D remains unclear. The CDR3 length is 13 residues. From germline, CDR1 is MNHEY and CDR2 SVGAGI. V was shortened by 3 bases and J by 0 bases, with 6 bases between the two germline ends. CDR3 sequence: CASSYSVSYEQYF. The CDR3 DNA reads as TGTGCCAGCAGTTATTCAGTCTCCTACGAGCAGTACTTC.

This sequence joins TRBV5-6 and TRBJ1-2; 7 bases map to TRBD1. Germline values: CDR1 SGHDT, CDR2 YYEEEE. V was clipped by 4 bases and J by 4 bases; unmatched bases: 7. The CDR3 is 14 amino acids. CDR3 coding DNA: TGTGCCAGCAGCCCCGAGGGGGCAGTCTATGGCTACACCTTC. It translates to CASSPEGAVYGYTF.

V and J are TRBV14 and TRBJ2-7, with 7 nucleotides matching TRBD2. The ends lost 4 bases at V and 3 bases at J; junction bases unmatched: 6. The germline V gene encodes CDR1 SGHDN and CDR2 FVKESK. The CDR3 loop spans 14 amino acids. The CDR3 DNA follows: TGTGCCAGCAGCCCCCACGGGGAGGGCTACGAGCAGTACTTC. Its translation: CASSPHGEGYEQYF.

The V and J genes are TRBV19 and TRBJ1-6; D unclear. Germline V gene sequence: CDR1 LNHDA, CDR2 SQIVND (reference sequence). V lost 3 bases and J 10 bases, leaving 10 bases between the germline ends. The CDR3 loop spans 13 amino acids. CDR3 residues: CASSIDPKSPLHF. DNA of the CDR3: TGTGCCAGTAGTATTGATCCCAAATCACCCCTCCACTTT.

The V call is TRBV10-3, the J call TRBJ2-5, with D possibly called TRBD1 or TRBD2 (5 bases each). V was trimmed by 0 bases and J by 1 base, leaving 6 bases between them. Germline assignment: CDR1 ENHRY and CDR2 SYGVKD. The CDR3 extends over 14 amino acids. CDR3 coding DNA: TGTGCCATCAGTGAGTCTGGGGGCCAAGAGACCCAGTACTTC. Its translation is CAISESGGQETQYF.

V and J are TRBV9 and TRBJ2-3; the match to TRBD1 covers 7 bases. V was pared by 6 bases and J by 7 bases, with 14 bases of the junction left unmatched. The CDR3 is made up of 15 amino acids. CDR1 and CDR2 from the germline V gene are SGDLS and YYNGEE. The CDR3 region is CASNEHYKGAHTQYF. Written as DNA, the CDR3 is TGTGCCAGCAACGAACACTATAAGGGGGCACATACGCAGTATTTT.

V is TRBV28 and J is TRBJ1-2; D unresolved. Trimming left V 3 bases short and J 4 bases short, with 6 bases between. This CDR3 is built from 12 residues. Germline CDR1 reads MDHEN; CDR2 reads SYDVKM. The CDR3 sequence is CASSFGGYGYTF. The CDR3 DNA sequence: TGTGCCAGCAGTTTTGGAGGCTATGGCTACACCTTC.

The chain carries TRBV28 and TRBJ2-3, with TRBD2 matching over 8 bases. There are 15 residues in the CDR3. The junction had 7 bases not matched to a gene; V was cut back by 4 bases and J by 4 bases. The V gene's germline CDR1 is MDHEN and CDR2 SYDVKM. CDR3 in amino acids: CASSWVGGVADTQYF. Written as DNA, the CDR3 is TGTGCCAGCAGTTGGGTCGGGGGGGTTGCAGATACGCAGTATTTT.

The V call is TRBV5-5, the J call TRBJ2-2, with 11 nucleotides matching TRBD1. With 4 bases clipped from V and 4 bases from J, the junction kept 6 bases outside the gene matches. CDR1 and CDR2 from the germline V gene are SGHKS and YYEKEE (reference sequence). This CDR3 spans 16 amino acids. The chain's CDR3 is CASSLGDRGFTGELFF. CDR3 nucleotide sequence: TGTGCCAGCAGCCTGGGGGACAGGGGGTTCACCGGGGAGCTGTTTTTT.

The chain combines TRBV25-1 with TRBJ1-3, with D unclear. From germline, CDR1 is MGHDK and CDR2 SYGVNS. The length of the CDR3 is 16 residues. V shed 3 bases and J shed 0 bases, with 12 bases lying between them. The CDR3 loop is CASSDPQHLSGNTIYF. CDR3 DNA: TGTGCCAGCAGTGATCCACAGCACCTCTCTGGAAACACCATATATTTT.

CDR3 coding DNA: TGCAGCGTTGAAGAATGGGGCTGGGGCACAGATACGCAGTATTTT. This gives the protein CSVEEWGWGTDTQYF. This chain uses TRBV29-1 with TRBJ2-3; tentatively, D is TRBD1 (5 bases). The CDR3 is 15 amino acids. Trimming left V 0 bases short and J 1 base short, with 11 bases between. The germline gives CDR1 SQVTM, CDR2 ANQGSEA.

A remark on this clone: At one boundary the junction diverges from the germline segment, which might be a read error. The V and J genes are TRBV7-7 and TRBJ2-7; possibly TRBD2 for D (6 bases). CDR1 SSHAT and CDR2 FNYEAQ come from the germline V gene (reference sequence). The CDR3 loop spans 16 amino acids. The CDR3 bases are TGTGCTAGCAGCTCCGGCACGGGACTCGACGCCTTGGAGCAGTACTTC. It codes for CASSSGTGLDALEQYF.

The chain links TRBV18 to TRBJ2-5; no clear D. CDR3 size: 14 residues. Trimming removed 2 bases at V and 4 bases at J, with 11 bases between. Germline loops: CDR1 KGHSH, CDR2 LQKENI. The CDR3 DNA sequence: TGTGCCAGCTCACCATCTATGAATCGAGAGACCCAGTACTTC. Amino acids: CASSPSMNRETQYF. The variable domain in full, completed from reference TRBV18 and TRBJ2-5, reads NAGVMQNPRHLVRRRGQEARLRCSPMKGHSHVYWYRQLPEEGLKFMVYLQKENIIDESGMPKERFSAEFPKEGPSILRIQQVVRGDSAAYFCASSPSMNRETQYFGPGTRLLVL.

The J gene is TRBJ2-7, the V gene TRBV6-6, with 7 positions matching TRBD1. The CDR3 length is 15 residues. V dropped 2 bases and J dropped 7; count of bases not matched to a gene: 11. The germline CDR1 and CDR2 sequences are MNHNY and SVGAGI (reference sequence). In DNA form, the CDR3 reads TGTGCCAGCAGTTACCCCTCACCCTCAGGGGGAGAGCAGTACTTC. This gives the protein CASSYPSPSGGEQYF.

V usage is TRBV6-5 and J usage is TRBJ2-1; D call uncertain. The germline gives CDR1 MNHEY, CDR2 SVGAGI. This CDR3 is built from 10 residues. V was clipped by 10 bases and J by 10 bases, with 11 bases between them. The CDR3 coding sequence is TGTGCCACCCGTCTCGGGGAGCAGTTCTTC. Translated: CATRLGEQFF.

V gene TRBV4-1 combines with J gene TRBJ2-1, with 8 bases matching TRBD2. Germline V gene lookup returns CDR1 MGHRA and CDR2 YSYEKL. This CDR3 comprises 14 residues. V was pared by 2 bases and J by 9 bases, with 6 bases of the junction left unmatched. The CDR3 DNA is TGCGCCAGCAGCCAACCGGGACTAGAGATTGAGCAGTTCTTC. It yields the protein CASSQPGLEIEQFF.

The chain carries TRBV11-3 and TRBJ2-7; 7 positions agree with TRBD1. The CDR3 sequence is 16 residues long. V trimming: 4 bases; J trimming: 3 bases; junction bases outside the gene matches: 12. CDR1 and CDR2 (germline): SGHNT, YENEEA. CDR3 sequence reads: CASSSYTGTDDYEQYF. The CDR3 DNA sequence: TGTGCCAGCAGCTCCTATACCGGGACAGACGACTACGAGCAGTACTTC. The full variable domain, completed using reference TRBV11-3 and TRBJ2-7, is EAGVVQSPRYKIIEKKQPVAFWCNPISGHNTLYWYLQNLGQGPELLIRYENEEAVDDSQLPKDRFSAERLKGVDSTLKIQPAELGDSAVYLCASSSYTGTDDYEQYFGPGTRLTVT.

This clone was observed once. Distinct nucleotide sequences in the sample also encode this CDR3. The V gene is TRBV10-2, the J gene TRBJ2-7; D ambiguous. CDR3 size: 11 residues. Germline V CDR1 and CDR2: WSHSY, SAAADI. The V and J ends lost 4 bases and 0 bases respectively, with 1 base between them. CDR3 sequence: CASSVSYEQYF. The CDR3 DNA reads TGCGCCAGCAGTGTCTCCTACGAGCAGTACTTC.

The V gene is TRBV23-1, the J gene TRBJ1-2, with TRBD1 as a possible D gene (5 bases). Being an ORF, TRBV23-1 has a function that is uncertain. This CDR3 has 16 residues. Trimming shortened V by 2 bases and J by 7 bases, and 20 bases separated the two germline ends. The CDR3 protein is CASSQGLGGDCRGYTF. CDR3 in DNA: TGCGCCAGCAGTCAAGGGTTGGGGGGGGATTGTCGTGGCTACACCTTC.

The gene calls are TRBV30 and TRBJ1-6, with D perhaps matching TRBD1 (6 bases). There are 14 residues in the CDR3. Trimming removed 0 bases from V and 7 bases from J, with 10 bases in between. Germline V gene data show CDR1 as GTSNPN and CDR2 as SVGIG (reference sequence). The CDR3 loop is CAWSVVRGNSPLHF. In DNA, the CDR3 is TGTGCCTGGAGTGTAGTCAGGGGCAATTCACCCCTCCACTTT.

This clone was detected a few times. The chain is built from TRBV28 and TRBJ2-7; 7 bases fit TRBD1. The V segment lost 10 bases and the J segment 3 bases; nucleotides outside the gene matches: 6. CDR3 size: 12 residues. The germline CDR1 and CDR2 sequences are MDHEN and SYDVKM. The CDR3 sequence: CATNRDSYEQYF. The CDR3 nucleotides are TGTGCCACCAACCGGGACAGCTACGAGCAGTACTTC.

J is TRBJ2-5 and V is TRBV9; 14 bases are a match to TRBD2. With V trimmed by 4 bases and J by 2 bases, 4 bases remained unmatched. The CDR3 is made up of 16 amino acids. Germline V gene sequence: CDR1 SGDLS, CDR2 YYNGEE. CDR3 DNA sequence: TGTGCCAGCAGCTCCCGACTAGCGGGGGGGCAAGAGACCCAGTACTTC. Amino acid sequence: CASSSRLAGGQETQYF.

For the CDR3, the DNA is TGCGCCAGCAGCCAGTGCGGGGGGCCCCCCTACAATGAGCAGTTCTTC. It specifies CASSQCGGPPYNEQFF. The chain carries TRBV4-1 and TRBJ2-1; 8 bases fit TRBD2. V shed 3 bases, J shed 2 bases, and the junction held 6 bases outside the gene matches. The CDR3 contains 16 residues. Germline V CDR1 and CDR2: MGHRA, YSYEKL.

The CDR3 spells CSVGAGYGYTF. The CDR3 region has the DNA TGCAGCGTTGGGGCAGGCTATGGCTACACCTTC. V and J are TRBV29-1 and TRBJ1-2; D unresolved. V lost 4 bases and J 4 bases, leaving 7 bases between the germline ends. CDR3 length: 11 amino acids. From germline, CDR1 is SQVTM and CDR2 ANQGSEA.